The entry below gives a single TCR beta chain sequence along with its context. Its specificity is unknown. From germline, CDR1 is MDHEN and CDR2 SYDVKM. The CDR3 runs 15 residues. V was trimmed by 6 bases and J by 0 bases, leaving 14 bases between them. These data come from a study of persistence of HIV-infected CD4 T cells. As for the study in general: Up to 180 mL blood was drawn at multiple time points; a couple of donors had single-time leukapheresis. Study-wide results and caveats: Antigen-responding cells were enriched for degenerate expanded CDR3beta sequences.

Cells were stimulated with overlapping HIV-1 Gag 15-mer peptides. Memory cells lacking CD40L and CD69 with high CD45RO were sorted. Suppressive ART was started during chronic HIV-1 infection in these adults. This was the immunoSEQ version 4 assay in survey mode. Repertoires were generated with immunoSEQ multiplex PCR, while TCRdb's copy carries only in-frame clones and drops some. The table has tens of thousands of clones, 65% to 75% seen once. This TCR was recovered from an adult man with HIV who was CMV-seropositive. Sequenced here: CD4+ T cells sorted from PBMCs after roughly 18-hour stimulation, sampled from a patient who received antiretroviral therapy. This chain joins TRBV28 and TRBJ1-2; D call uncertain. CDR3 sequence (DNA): TGTGCCAGCAGCTATTACGACACTACTAACTATGGCTACACCTTC. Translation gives CASSYYDTTNYGYTF.